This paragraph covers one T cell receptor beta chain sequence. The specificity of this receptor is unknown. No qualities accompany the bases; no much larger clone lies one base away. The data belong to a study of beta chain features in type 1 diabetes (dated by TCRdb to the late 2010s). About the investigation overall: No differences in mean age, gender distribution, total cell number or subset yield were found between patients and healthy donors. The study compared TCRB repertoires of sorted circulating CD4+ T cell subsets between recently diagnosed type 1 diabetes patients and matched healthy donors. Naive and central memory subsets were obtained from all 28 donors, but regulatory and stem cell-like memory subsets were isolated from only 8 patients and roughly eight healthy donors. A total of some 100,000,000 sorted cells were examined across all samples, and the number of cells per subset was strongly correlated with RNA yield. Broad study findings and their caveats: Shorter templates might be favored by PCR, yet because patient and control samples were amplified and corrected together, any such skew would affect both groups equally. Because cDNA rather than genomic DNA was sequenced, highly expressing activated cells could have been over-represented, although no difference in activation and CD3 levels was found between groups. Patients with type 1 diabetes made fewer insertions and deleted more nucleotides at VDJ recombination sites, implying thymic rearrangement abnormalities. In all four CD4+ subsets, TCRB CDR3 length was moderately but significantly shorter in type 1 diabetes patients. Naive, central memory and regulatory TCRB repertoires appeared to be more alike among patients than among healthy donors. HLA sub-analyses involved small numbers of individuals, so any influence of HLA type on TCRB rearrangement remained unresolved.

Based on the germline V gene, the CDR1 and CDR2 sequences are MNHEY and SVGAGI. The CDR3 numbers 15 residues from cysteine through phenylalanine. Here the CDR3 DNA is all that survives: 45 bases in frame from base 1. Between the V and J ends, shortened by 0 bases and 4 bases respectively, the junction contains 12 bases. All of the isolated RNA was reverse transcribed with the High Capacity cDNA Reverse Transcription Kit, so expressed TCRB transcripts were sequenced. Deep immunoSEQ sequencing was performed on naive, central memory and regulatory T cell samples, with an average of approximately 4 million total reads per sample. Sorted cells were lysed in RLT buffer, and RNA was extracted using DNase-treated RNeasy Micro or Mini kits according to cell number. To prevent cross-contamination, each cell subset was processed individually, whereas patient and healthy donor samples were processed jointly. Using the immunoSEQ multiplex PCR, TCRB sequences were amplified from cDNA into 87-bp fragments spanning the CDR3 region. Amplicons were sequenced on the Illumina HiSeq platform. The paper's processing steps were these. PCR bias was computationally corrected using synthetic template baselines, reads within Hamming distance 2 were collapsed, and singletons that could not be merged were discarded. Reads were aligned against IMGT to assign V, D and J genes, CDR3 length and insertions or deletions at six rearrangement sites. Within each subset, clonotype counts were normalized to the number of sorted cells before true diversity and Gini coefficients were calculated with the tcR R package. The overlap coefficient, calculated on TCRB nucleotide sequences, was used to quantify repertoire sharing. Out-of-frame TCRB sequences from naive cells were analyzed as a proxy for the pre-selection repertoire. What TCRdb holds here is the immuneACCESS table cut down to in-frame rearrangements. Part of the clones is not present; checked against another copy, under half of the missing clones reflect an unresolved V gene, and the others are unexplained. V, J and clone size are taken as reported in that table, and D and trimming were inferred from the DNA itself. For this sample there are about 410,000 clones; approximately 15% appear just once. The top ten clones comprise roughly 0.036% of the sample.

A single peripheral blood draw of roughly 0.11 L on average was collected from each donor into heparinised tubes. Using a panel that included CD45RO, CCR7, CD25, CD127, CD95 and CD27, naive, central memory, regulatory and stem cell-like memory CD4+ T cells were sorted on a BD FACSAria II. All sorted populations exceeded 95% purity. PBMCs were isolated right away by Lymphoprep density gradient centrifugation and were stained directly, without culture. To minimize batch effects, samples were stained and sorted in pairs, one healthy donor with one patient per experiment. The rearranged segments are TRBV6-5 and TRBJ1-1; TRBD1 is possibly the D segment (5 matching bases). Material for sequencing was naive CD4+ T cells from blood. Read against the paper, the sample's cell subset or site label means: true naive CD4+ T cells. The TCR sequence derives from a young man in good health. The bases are TGTGCCAGCAGTTACTCCAAACGCGGGGGCACTGAAGCTTTCTTT. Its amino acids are CASSYSKRGGTEAFF.